This T cell receptor (beta chain) appears in the sequencing data of a study of shared clonotypes between healthy human individuals. In the study overall: Donors had three CD4 naive, three CD4 memory, two CD8 naive and one CD8 memory plate apiece. Study conclusions and caveats: On the whole, naive subsets had larger estimated richness than memory subsets had.

Sequencing used immunoSEQ multiplex PCR; TCRdb keeps in-frame clones, though not all of them. The sample has millions of clones; 85% to 95% are singletons. Points on this clone: The target antigen is unknown. Distinct nucleotide sequences in the sample also encode this CDR3.

The CDR3 has 15 amino acids. V lost 2 bases and J lost 0, with 10 bases in between. The germline V gene has CDR1 SGHDN and CDR2 FVKESK. Only Caucasian adults living in Nashville, Tennessee served as donors. The investigators split CD4+ cells into a CD45RA+ naive subset and a CD45RA-negative memory subset. This sequence originates from a man younger than 30 in good health. The sequencing sample was made of naive CD4+ T cells sorted from blood. The subset: CD45RA+ positively selected. The chain joins TRBV14 to TRBJ1-1, with TRBD1 as a possible D gene (6 bases). As DNA, the CDR3 is TGTGCCAGCAGCCAACAGGGGTTAATGAACACTGAAGCTTTCTTT. This codes for CASSQQGLMNTEAFF.